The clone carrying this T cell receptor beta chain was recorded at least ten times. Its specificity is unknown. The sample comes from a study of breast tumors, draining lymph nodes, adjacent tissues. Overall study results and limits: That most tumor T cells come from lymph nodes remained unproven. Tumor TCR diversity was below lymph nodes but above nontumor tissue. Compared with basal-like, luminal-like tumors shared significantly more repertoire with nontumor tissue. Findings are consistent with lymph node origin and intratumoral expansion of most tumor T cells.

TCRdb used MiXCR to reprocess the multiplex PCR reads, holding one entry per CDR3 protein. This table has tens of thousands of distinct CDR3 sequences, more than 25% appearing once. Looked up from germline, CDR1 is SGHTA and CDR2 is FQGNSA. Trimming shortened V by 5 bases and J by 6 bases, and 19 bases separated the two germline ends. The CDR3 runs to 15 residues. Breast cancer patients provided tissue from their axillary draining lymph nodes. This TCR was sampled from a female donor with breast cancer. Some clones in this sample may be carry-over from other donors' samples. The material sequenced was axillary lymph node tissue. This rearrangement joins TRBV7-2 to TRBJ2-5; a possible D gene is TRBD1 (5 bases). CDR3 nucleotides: TGTGCCAGCAGCCTGGACATCACAAGGGGCAAGACCCAGTACTTC. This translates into CASSLDITRGKTQYF.